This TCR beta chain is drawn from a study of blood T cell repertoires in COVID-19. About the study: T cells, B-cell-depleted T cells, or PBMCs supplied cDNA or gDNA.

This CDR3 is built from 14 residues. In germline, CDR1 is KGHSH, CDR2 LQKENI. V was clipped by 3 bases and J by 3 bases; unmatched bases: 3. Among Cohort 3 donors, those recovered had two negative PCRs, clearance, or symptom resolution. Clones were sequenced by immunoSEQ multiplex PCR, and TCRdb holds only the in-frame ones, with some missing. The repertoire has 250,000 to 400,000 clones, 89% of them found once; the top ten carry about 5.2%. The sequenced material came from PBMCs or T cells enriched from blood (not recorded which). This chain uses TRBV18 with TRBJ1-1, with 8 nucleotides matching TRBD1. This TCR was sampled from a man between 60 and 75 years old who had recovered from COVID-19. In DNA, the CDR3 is TGTGCCAGCTCACCCCAGGGGGCGGACACTGAAGCTTTCTTT. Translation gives CASSPQGADTEAFF. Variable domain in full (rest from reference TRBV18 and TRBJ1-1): NAGVMQNPRHLVRRRGQEARLRCSPMKGHSHVYWYRQLPEEGLKFMVYLQKENIIDESGMPKERFSAEFPKEGPSILRIQQVVRGDSAAYFCASSPQGADTEAFFGQGTRLTVV.